These T cell receptor beta chains were read from a single sample in a study of cytomegalovirus exposure and HLA in healthy donors. Sequencing used immunoSEQ multiplex PCR; TCRdb keeps in-frame clones, though not all of them. The sample lists roughly 130,000 clones, about 80% seen once, with over 1.5% in the top ten. The sample consisted of PBMCs. These receptors all come from a man aged 40-49 years in good health and CMV-seronegative. Both conserved end residues are part of each CDR3.

TRBV27,TRBJ2-5,CASSWAGPSGQETQYF
TRBV7-3,TRBJ1-3,CASSSQGSGNTIYF
TRBV7-3,TRBJ2-3,CASSLIPGGTDTQYF
TRBV28,TRBJ1-1,CASSISVEAFF
TRBV21-1,TRBJ1-5,CASSSREAPGGPQHF
TRBV6-5,TRBJ2-7,CASSYQTGGAYEQYF
TRBV25-1,TRBJ1-2,CASNTANYGYTF
TRBV6-6,TRBJ2-2,CASSRGGVDTGELFF
TRBV23-1,TRBJ2-4,CASSPREGGWENIQYF
TRBV10-3,TRBJ2-3,CAISGLSGGPSTDTQYF
TRBV27,TRBJ2-5,CASSFPGQETQYF
TRBV6-1,TRBJ2-3,CASSVLAGEDTQYF
TRBV30,TRBJ2-6,CAWSVPGESGANVLTF
TRBV27,TRBJ1-2,CASSFDPRGGYTF
TRBV7-6,TRBJ2-7,CASSHWDSPYEQYF
TRBV2,TRBJ2-7,CASSLKGTSGSVHEQYF
TRBV4-3,TRBJ2-3,CASSQGPGQGADTQYF
TRBV18,TRBJ2-7,CASSPLGSSYEQYF
TRBV19,TRBJ2-7,CASSMEFGLYEQYF
TRBV27,TRBJ2-5,CASSEGLGGETQYF
TRBV2,TRBJ2-5,CASSTLGRETQYF
TRBV18,TRBJ2-1,CASSPSSGTGINEQFF
TRBV19,TRBJ2-1,CASRRLAGESSEQFF
TRBV5-1,TRBJ1-4,CASSLGGTGNEKLFF
TRBV29-1,TRBJ2-1,CSVVRYVTSSYNEQFF
TRBV4-2,TRBJ2-1,CASSQETGTGGSEQFF
TRBV29-1,TRBJ2-3,CSVGKAITDTQYF
TRBV10-3,TRBJ2-1,CAISDGGLEYNEQFF
TRBV6-5,TRBJ2-1,CASSIVPGQGNEQFF
TRBV4-1,TRBJ2-7,CASSQGGPGRAYEQYF
TRBV27,TRBJ2-3,CASTERGRWDTQYF
TRBV4-1,TRBJ2-1,CASSQATGILYNEQFF
TRBV2,TRBJ2-6,CASRTTGTYGANVLTF
TRBV19,TRBJ2-2,CASSGLAGERRTGELFF
TRBV5-6,TRBJ1-3,CASSTTGNTIYF
TRBV5-6,TRBJ2-7,CASSLQGASYEQYF
TRBV7-9,TRBJ2-5,CASSPGGPRQETQYF